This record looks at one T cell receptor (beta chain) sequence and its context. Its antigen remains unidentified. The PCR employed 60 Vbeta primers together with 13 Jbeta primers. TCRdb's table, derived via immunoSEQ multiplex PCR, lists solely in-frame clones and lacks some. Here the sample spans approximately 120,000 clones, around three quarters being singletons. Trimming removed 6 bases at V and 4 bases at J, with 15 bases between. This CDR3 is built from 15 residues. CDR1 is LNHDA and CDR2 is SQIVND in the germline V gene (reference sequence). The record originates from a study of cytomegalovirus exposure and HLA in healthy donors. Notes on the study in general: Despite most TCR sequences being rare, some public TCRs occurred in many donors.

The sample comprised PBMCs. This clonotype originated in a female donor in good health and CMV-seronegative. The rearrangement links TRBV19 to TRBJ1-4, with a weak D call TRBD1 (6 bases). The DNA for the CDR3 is TGTGCCAGTAGGAACAGGGCCAGGGGTAATGAAAAACTGTTTTTT. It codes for CASRNRARGNEKLFF.